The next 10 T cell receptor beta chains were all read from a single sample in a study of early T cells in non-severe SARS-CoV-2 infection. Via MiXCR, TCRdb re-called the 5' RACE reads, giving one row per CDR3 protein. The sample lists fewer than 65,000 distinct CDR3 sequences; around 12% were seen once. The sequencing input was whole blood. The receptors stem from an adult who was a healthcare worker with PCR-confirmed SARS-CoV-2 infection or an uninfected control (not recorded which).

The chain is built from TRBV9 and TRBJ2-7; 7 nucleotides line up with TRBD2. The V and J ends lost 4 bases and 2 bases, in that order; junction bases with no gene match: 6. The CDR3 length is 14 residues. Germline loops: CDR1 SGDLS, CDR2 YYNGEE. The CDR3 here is CASSWTSEAYEQYF. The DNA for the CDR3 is TGTGCCAGCAGCTGGACTAGTGAGGCCTACGAGCAGTACTTC.

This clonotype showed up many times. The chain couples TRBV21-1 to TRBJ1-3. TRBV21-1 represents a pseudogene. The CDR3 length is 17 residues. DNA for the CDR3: TGTGCCAGCAGCCCCAGCTTGATGCCCAGGGAGGAAAACACCATATATTTT. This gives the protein CASSPSLMPREENTIYF.

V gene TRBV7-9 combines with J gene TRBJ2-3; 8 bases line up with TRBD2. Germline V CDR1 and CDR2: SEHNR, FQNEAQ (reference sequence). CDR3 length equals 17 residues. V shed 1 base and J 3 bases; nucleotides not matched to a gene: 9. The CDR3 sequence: CASSLGARGGPTDTQYF. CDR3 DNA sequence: TGTGCCAGCAGCTTAGGCGCGCGCGGGGGGCCAACAGATACGCAGTATTTT.

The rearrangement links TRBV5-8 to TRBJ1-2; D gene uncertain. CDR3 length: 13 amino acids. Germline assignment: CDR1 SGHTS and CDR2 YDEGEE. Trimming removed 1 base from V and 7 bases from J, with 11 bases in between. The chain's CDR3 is CASSLLDGSGYTF. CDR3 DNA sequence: TGTGCCAGCAGCTTGCTAGACGGGTCTGGCTACACCTTC. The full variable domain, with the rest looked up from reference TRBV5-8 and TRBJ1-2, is EAGVTQSPTHLIKTRGQQATLRCSPISGHTSVYWYQQALGLGLQFLLWYDEGEERNRGNFPPRFSGRQFPNYSSELNVNALELEDSALYLCASSLLDGSGYTFGSGTRLTVV.

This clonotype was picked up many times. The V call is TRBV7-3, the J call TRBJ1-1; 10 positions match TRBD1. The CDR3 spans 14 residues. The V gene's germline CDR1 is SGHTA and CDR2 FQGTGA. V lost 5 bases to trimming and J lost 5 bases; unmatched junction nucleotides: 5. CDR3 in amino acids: CASSPDRGRTEAFF. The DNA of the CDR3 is TGTGCCAGCAGCCCTGACAGGGGGCGTACTGAAGCTTTCTTT.

CDR3 region: CASSLGGEKLFF. CDR3 coding DNA: TGTGCCAGCAGCTTAGGGGGGGAAAAACTGTTTTTT. The chain is built from TRBV11-2 and TRBJ1-4, with D perhaps TRBD1 (5 bases). CDR1 is SGHAT, CDR2 FQNNGV, per germline. The germline V and J ends were trimmed by 1 base and 8 bases, with 5 bases remaining between them. There are 12 residues in the CDR3.

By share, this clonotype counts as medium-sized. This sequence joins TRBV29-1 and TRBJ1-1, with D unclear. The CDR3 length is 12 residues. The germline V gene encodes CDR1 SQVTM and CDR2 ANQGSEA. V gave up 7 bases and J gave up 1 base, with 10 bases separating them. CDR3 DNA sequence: TGCAGCGGTGACGGACCGAACACTGAAGCTTTCTTT. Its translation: CSGDGPNTEAFF.

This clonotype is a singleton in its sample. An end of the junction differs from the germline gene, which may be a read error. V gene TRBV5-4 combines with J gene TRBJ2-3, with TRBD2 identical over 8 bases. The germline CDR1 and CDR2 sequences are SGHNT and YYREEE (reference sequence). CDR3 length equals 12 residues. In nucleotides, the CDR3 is TGTGTCAGCAGCGGGGGCGTAGATACGCAGTATTTT. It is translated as CVSSGGVDTQYF.

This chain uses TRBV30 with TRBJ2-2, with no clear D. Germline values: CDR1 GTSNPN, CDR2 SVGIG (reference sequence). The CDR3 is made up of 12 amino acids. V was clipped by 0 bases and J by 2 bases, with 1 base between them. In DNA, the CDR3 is TGTGCCTGGAGTGTAAACACCGGGGAGCTGTTTTTT. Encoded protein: CAWSVNTGELFF.

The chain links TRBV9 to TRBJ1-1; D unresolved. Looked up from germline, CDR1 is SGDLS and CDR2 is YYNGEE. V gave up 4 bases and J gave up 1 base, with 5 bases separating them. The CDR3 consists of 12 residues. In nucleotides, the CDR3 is TGTGCCAGCAGCAGACCGAACACTGAAGCTTTCTTT. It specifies CASSRPNTEAFF.